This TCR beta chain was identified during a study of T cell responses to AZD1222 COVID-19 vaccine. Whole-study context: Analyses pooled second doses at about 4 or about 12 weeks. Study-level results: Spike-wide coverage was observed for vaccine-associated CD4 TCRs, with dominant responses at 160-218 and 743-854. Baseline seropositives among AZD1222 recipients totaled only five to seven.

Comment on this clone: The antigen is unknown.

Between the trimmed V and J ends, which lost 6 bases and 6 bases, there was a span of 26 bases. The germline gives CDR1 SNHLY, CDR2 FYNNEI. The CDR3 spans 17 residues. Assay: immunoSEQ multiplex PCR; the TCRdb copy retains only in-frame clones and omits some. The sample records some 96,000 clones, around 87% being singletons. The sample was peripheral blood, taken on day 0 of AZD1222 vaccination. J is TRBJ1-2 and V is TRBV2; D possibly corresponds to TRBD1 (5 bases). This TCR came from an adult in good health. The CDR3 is CASSGAAPEGNKDGYTF. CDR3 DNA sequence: TGTGCCAGCAGCGGGGCCGCGCCGGAAGGGAATAAGGATGGCTACACCTTC. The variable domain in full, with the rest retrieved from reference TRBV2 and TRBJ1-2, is EPEVTQTPSHQVTQMGQEVILRCVPISNHLYFYWYRQILGQKVEFLVSFYNNEISEKSEIFDDQFSVERPDGSNFTLKIRSTKLEDSAMYFCASSGAAPEGNKDGYTFGSGTRLTVV.